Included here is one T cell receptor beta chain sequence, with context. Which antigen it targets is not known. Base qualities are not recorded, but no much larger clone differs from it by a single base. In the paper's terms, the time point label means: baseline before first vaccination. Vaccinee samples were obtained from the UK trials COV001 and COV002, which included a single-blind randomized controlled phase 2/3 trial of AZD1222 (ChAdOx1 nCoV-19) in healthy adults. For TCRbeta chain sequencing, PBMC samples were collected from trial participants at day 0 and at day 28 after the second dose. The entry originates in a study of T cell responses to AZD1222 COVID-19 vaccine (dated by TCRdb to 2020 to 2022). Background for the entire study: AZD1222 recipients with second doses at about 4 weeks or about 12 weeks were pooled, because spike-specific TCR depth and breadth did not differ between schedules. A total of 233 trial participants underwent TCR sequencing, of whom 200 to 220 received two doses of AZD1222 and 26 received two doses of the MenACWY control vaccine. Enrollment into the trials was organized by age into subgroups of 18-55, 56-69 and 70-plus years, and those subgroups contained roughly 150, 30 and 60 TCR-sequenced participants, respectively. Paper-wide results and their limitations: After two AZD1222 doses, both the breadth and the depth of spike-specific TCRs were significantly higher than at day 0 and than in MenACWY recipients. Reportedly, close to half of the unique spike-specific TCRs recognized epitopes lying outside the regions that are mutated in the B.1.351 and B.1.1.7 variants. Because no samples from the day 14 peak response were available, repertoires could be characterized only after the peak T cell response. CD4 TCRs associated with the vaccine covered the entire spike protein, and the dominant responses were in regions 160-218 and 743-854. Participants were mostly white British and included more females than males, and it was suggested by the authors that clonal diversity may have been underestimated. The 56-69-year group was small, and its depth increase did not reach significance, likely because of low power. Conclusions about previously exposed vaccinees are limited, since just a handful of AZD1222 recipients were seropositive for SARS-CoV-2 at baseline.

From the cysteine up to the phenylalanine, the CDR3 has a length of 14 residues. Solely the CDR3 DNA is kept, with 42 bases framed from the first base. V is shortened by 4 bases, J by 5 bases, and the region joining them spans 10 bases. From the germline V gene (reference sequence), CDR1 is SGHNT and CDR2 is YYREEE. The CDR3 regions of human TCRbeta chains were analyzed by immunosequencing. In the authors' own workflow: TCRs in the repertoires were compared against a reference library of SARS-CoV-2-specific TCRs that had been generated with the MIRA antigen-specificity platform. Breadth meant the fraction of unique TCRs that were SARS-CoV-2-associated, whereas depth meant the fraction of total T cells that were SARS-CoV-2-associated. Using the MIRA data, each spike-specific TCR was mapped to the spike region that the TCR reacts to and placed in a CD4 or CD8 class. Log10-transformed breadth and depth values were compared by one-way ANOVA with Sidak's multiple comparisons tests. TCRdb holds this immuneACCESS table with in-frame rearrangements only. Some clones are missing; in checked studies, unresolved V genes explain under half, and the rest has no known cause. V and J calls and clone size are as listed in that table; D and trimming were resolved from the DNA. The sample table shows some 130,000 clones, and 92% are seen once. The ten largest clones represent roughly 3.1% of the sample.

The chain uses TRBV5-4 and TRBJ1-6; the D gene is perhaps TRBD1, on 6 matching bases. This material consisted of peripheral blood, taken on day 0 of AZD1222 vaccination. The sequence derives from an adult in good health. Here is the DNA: TGTGCCAGCAGCCCTAGGACAGATAATTCACCCCTCCACTTT. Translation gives CASSPRTDNSPLHF.